A single sample gave rise to the 10 T cell receptor beta chains below, sequenced in a study of blood T cell dynamics during melanoma immunotherapy. Stated time point: week 3, after first cycle of checkpoint inhibitor. Sequencing was performed with immunoSEQ multiplex PCR; in TCRdb, only in-frame clones are kept and a portion is missing. The sample lists fewer than 4,500 clones, about 88% occurring once. The starting material was blood, obtained from a patient treated with checkpoint blockade. The receptors originated from a human donor with melanoma.

The V call is TRBV28, the J call TRBJ1-5; D gene ambiguous. Germline V gene lookup returns CDR1 MDHEN and CDR2 SYDVKM. This CDR3 has 12 amino acids. V dropped 7 bases and J dropped 5 bases, with 9 bases sitting between them. The CDR3 nucleotides read TGTGCCAGCACTGAGTCCGATCAGCCCCAGCATTTT. This translates into CASTESDQPQHF.

J is TRBJ2-1 and V is TRBV18; 10 bases match TRBD2. The V and J ends lost 2 bases and 6 bases, in that order; junction bases with no gene match: 4. Germline V gives CDR1 KGHSH, CDR2 LQKENI. The CDR3 is 15 residues long. The CDR3 DNA reads as TGTGCCAGCTCACCATCCCTAGCGGGAGTCAATGAGCAGTTCTTC. Translating it yields CASSPSLAGVNEQFF.

V is TRBV10-1 and J is TRBJ2-3, with D possibly matching TRBD1 (6 bases). Deletions cut 6 bases from V and 4 bases from J, with 14 bases between. Germline-derived CDR1 and CDR2 are WNHNN and SYGVQD (reference sequence). This CDR3 has 14 residues. As DNA, the CDR3 is TGCGCCAGCAGGTCAGGGGTCAGTTCAGATACGCAGTATTTT. Amino acids: CASRSGVSSDTQYF.

The chain joins TRBV7-2 to TRBJ2-5; D may correspond to TRBD1 or TRBD2 (5 bases each). Between the trimmed V and J ends, which lost 3 bases and 0 bases, there was a span of 20 bases. The CDR3 length is 18 residues. In germline, CDR1 is SGHTA, CDR2 FQGNSA. In DNA form, the CDR3 reads TGTGCCAGCAGCTTGGGATCCGGGGCTAGGGCAAACCAAGAGACCCAGTACTTC. Translating it yields CASSLGSGARANQETQYF.

The chain couples TRBV2 to TRBJ1-4; 8 bases are shared with TRBD1. With V trimmed by 6 bases and J by 7 bases, 7 bases remained unmatched. CDR3 size: 14 residues. Germline V gene data show CDR1 as SNHLY and CDR2 as FYNNEI. The CDR3 region is CASSRQGRGEKLFF. CDR3 bases: TGTGCCAGCAGCAGACAGGGGCGGGGTGAAAAACTGTTTTTT. The full variable domain, completed using reference TRBV2 and TRBJ1-4, is EPEVTQTPSHQVTQMGQEVILRCVPISNHLYFYWYRQILGQKVEFLVSFYNNEISEKSEIFDDQFSVERPDGSNFTLKIRSTKLEDSAMYFCASSRQGRGEKLFFGSGTQLSVL.

V is TRBV10-1 and J is TRBJ2-3, with TRBD2 matching 14 bases. This CDR3 has 18 residues. Germline V gives CDR1 WNHNN, CDR2 SYGVQD (reference sequence). The ends lost 8 bases at V and 0 bases at J; junction bases unmatched: 10. The CDR3 sequence: CASRLAGGEKASTDTQYF. The CDR3 coding sequence is TGCGCCAGCCGACTAGCGGGGGGGGAAAAGGCTAGCACAGATACGCAGTATTTT.

The chain couples TRBV5-1 to TRBJ2-3; TRBD2 matches at 8 bases. The CDR3 runs 15 residues. Per the germline V gene, CDR1 is SGHRS and CDR2 is YFSETQ. Trimming cost V 0 bases and J 5 bases; bases outside gene matches: 5. This chain's CDR3 is CASSLGAGALDTQYF. The CDR3 coding sequence is TGCGCCAGCAGCTTGGGAGCGGGAGCCCTAGATACGCAGTATTTT.

V and J are TRBV11-2 and TRBJ2-1; D tentatively fits TRBD1 or TRBD2 (5 bases each). V was trimmed by 6 bases and J by 3 bases, leaving 18 bases between them. CDR1 is SGHAT, CDR2 FQNNGV, per germline. The length of the CDR3 is 16 residues. The CDR3 spells CASRPPGTAVYNEQFF. In DNA, the CDR3 is TGTGCCAGCAGACCACCCGGGACGGCAGTCTACAATGAGCAGTTCTTC.

The gene calls are TRBV2 and TRBJ2-1; D possibly corresponds to TRBD2 (6 bases). Germline-derived CDR1 and CDR2 are SNHLY and FYNNEI. V lost 6 bases, J lost 9 bases, and 18 bases lay in between. The CDR3 sequence is 14 residues long. The CDR3 spells CASSPNAVGGEQFF. The CDR3 DNA reads as TGTGCCAGCAGCCCAAACGCGGTCGGGGGTGAGCAGTTCTTC.

V and J are TRBV27 and TRBJ1-2; D is perhaps TRBD1 (5 bases). The CDR3 sequence is 12 residues long. Trimming pared 2 bases from V and 8 bases from J, leaving 9 bases between. Germline V CDR1 and CDR2: MNHEY, SMNVEV (reference sequence). CDR3 region: CASSLRGGGYTF. CDR3 in DNA: TGTGCCAGCAGTTTACGGGGCGGAGGCTACACCTTC.